The entry that follows covers one T cell receptor (beta chain) sequence. Its specificity is unknown. The sample is drawn from a study of cytomegalovirus exposure and HLA in healthy donors. The donors, nominally healthy at sampling, likely had unrecorded immune exposures. General observations from the study: It emerged from a later analysis that several of the most significant clusters appeared to be linked to common viral pathogens. Follow-up analysis found HLA locus-dependent TCR association rates, highest for DRB1 and lowest for HLA-C. In presence/absence analyses, roughly uniform sequencing depth across donors was assumed.

The CDR3 extends over 19 amino acids. The trim removed 4 bases at V and 1 base at J, leaving 16 bases unmatched. Looked up from germline, CDR1 is SGHTA and CDR2 is FQGNSA. PCR involved 60 Vbeta and 13 Jbeta primers. Generated by immunoSEQ multiplex PCR, the TCRdb table keeps only in-frame clones and is missing some. The table records around 150,000 clones, around 72% of them present only once. The TCR originated in a middle-aged man in good health and CMV-seropositive. The sequencing input was PBMCs. The chain is built from TRBV7-2 and TRBJ2-5; TRBD1 matches at 9 bases. CDR3 residues: CASSSRDREAGFGQETQYF. DNA of the CDR3: TGTGCCAGCAGCTCCCGGGACAGGGAGGCCGGATTTGGCCAAGAGACCCAGTACTTC.